This paragraph covers one TCR beta chain sequence. Methods used by the authors: It was from reference gene primer amplification that nucleated cell counts were estimated. The method was immunoSEQ multiplex PCR; TCRdb's version includes in-frame clones alone and lacks a portion of them. V, J and clone size reflect that table, while D and trimming were determined from the DNA. In the table there are 250,000 to 300,000 clones, 88% of which are singletons. The CDR3 runs to 16 residues. The germline CDR1 and CDR2 sequences are SNHLY and FYNNEI. The V end was cut by 3 bases, the J end by 5 bases, with 14 bases between. Study members were between about 18 and 89 years old and lived in 25 or so US regions. This record belongs to a study of blood T cell repertoires in COVID-19. Overall study: For recovered donors of Cohort 3, there were two negative PCRs, clearance, or symptom resolution.

The source material was PBMCs or T cells enriched from blood (not recorded which). The receptor's source is a woman aged 55-69 years in a cohort exposed to, infected with or recovered from COVID-19 (not recorded which). The chain joins TRBV2 to TRBJ1-6; D is unclear. The CDR3 loop reads CASSDESGYNNSPLHF. The CDR3 DNA reads as TGTGCCAGCAGTGACGAGTCGGGGTATAATAATTCACCCCTCCACTTT.